These 25 T cell receptor beta chains came from one sample sequenced in a study of T cells after yellow fever vaccination. Each CDR3 protein gets one entry after TCRdb re-called the 5' RACE reads with MiXCR. The data contain about 74,000 distinct CDR3 sequences, 7.1% of them seen just once; the ten biggest clones take up around a third. Here the sequenced sample was CD8+ T cells sorted from PBMCs, taken about 5 days after the first yellow fever vaccination. These receptors originate from a man between 18 and 29 years old who received the YFV17D yellow fever vaccine.

This clonotype was counted ten times or more. The chain recombines TRBV4-2 with TRBJ2-3; D remains unclear. Germline V CDR1 and CDR2: LGHNA, YNFKEQ. V dropped 0 bases and J dropped 4 bases, with 5 bases sitting between them. The CDR3 has 13 amino acids. CDR3 sequence: CASSQDGPDTQYF. For the CDR3, the DNA is TGTGCCAGCAGCCAAGATGGTCCAGATACGCAGTATTTT.

This clonotype was counted many times. V usage is TRBV27 and J usage is TRBJ2-5, with TRBD1 matching 7 bases. The CDR3 is 14 residues long. The germline CDR1 and CDR2 sequences are MNHEY and SMNVEV (reference sequence). V shed 3 bases, J shed 5 bases, and the junction held 6 bases outside the gene matches. CDR3 sequence: CASSLLGQTETQYF. In nucleotides, the CDR3 is TGTGCCAGCAGTTTGCTGGGACAGACTGAGACCCAGTACTTC.

In this sample, this clonotype turned up many times. This sequence joins TRBV15 and TRBJ1-6; D not certain. CDR3 size: 15 residues. Trimming stripped 3 bases from V and 5 bases from J, with 11 bases between. The germline V gene encodes CDR1 LNHNV and CDR2 YYDKDF (reference sequence). CDR3 in amino acids: CATSSGPGHNSPLHF. As DNA, the CDR3 is TGTGCCACCAGCAGCGGGCCGGGCCATAATTCACCCCTCCACTTT.

This chain links TRBV28 with TRBJ2-5; D ambiguous. The CDR3 loop spans 14 amino acids. CDR1 is MDHEN, CDR2 SYDVKM, per germline. The V end was cut by 3 bases, the J end by 5 bases, with 13 bases between. The CDR3 region has the DNA TGTGCCAGCAGTTTTACGAAGGGAAGGGAGACCCAGTACTTC. It is translated as CASSFTKGRETQYF.

This chain joins TRBV29-1 and TRBJ2-3; TRBD1 might be the D (6 bases). The germline gives CDR1 SQVTM, CDR2 ANQGSEA. The germline V and J ends were trimmed by 5 bases and 0 bases, with 18 bases remaining between them. The length of the CDR3 is 16 residues. The CDR3 nucleotides are TGCAGCGTTCTACTGACCACAGGGTCTAGCACAGATACGCAGTATTTT. The encoded protein is CSVLLTTGSSTDTQYF.

In this sample, this clonotype turned up many times. The chain has TRBV12-5 and TRBJ1-1; perhaps TRBD1 as D (6 bases). This CDR3 is built from 15 residues. Germline assignment: CDR1 LGHNT and CDR2 FRNRAP. V was pared by 5 bases and J by 2 bases, with 15 bases between. The CDR3 loop is CASGLHRDLNTEAFF. The CDR3 bases are TGTGCTAGTGGTCTCCACAGGGATCTAAACACTGAAGCTTTCTTT. The full variable domain, with the rest looked up from reference TRBV12-5 and TRBJ1-1, is DARVTQTPRHKVTEMGQEVTMRCQPILGHNTVFWYRQTMMQGLELLAYFRNRAPLDDSGMPKDRFSAEMPDATLATLKIQPSEPRDSAVYFCASGLHRDLNTEAFFGQGTRLTVV.

This clonotype has more than one count but fewer than ten. The chain couples TRBV5-1 to TRBJ1-6; TRBD1 matches at 8 bases. The V gene's germline CDR1 is SGHRS and CDR2 YFSETQ. The J segment lost 4 bases and the V segment lost 0 bases, leaving 6 bases of the junction unmatched. The CDR3 is made up of 17 amino acids. CDR3 nucleotide sequence: TGCGCCAGCAGCTTGGAAGGACAGGGAGAGTATAATTCACCCCTCCACTTT. Its protein product is CASSLEGQGEYNSPLHF. Complete variable domain (other parts from reference TRBV5-1 and TRBJ1-6): KAGVTQTPRYLIKTRGQQVTLSCSPISGHRSVSWYQQTPGQGLQFLFEYFSETQRNKGNFPGRFSGRQFSNSRSEMNVSTLELGDSALYLCASSLEGQGEYNSPLHFGNGTRLTVT.

This clonotype was seen ten or more times. The chain combines TRBV20-1 with TRBJ2-2; TRBD2 agrees at 12 bases. This CDR3 contains 16 residues. CDR1 is DFQATT and CDR2 is SNEGSKA in the germline V gene (reference sequence). V lost 3 bases to trimming and J lost 3 bases; unmatched junction nucleotides: 5. CDR3 DNA: TGCAGTGCTAGGATGGCTAGCGGGGGGGACACCGGGGAGCTGTTTTTT. Translating it yields CSARMASGGDTGELFF.

This clonotype came up many times. The chain carries TRBV5-1 and TRBJ2-3; TRBD2 matches 11 bases. CDR3 length: 14 amino acids. The germline V gene encodes CDR1 SGHRS and CDR2 YFSETQ. V lost 4 bases to trimming and J lost 3 bases; unmatched junction nucleotides: 1. For the CDR3, the DNA is TGCGCCAGCAGCCTAGCGGGGGGTACAGATACGCAGTATTTT. Amino acids: CASSLAGGTDTQYF.

This clonotype was seen at least ten times. This chain joins TRBV28 and TRBJ2-1, with TRBD1 identical over 9 bases. Looked up from germline, CDR1 is MDHEN and CDR2 is SYDVKM. J gave up 8 bases and V 7 bases, and 9 bases lay outside the gene matches. The CDR3 length is 14 residues. The CDR3 loop is CASKGTGIFDEQFF. The DNA for the CDR3 is TGTGCCAGCAAAGGGACAGGGATATTCGATGAGCAGTTCTTC.

This clonotype was seen more than once but under ten times. V is TRBV7-9 and J is TRBJ1-2; tentatively, D is TRBD1 (5 bases). Trimming cost V 6 bases and J 2 bases, with 19 bases left between them. This CDR3 region has 16 residues. Germline V lookup: CDR1 SEHNR, CDR2 FQNEAQ (reference sequence). This chain's CDR3 is CASSSLVGVANYGYTF. The CDR3 DNA follows: TGTGCCAGCAGTTCTCTGGTAGGGGTGGCCAACTATGGCTACACCTTC.

In its sample, this clonotype was seen many times. The chain links TRBV4-1 to TRBJ2-7; possibly TRBD2 for D (5 bases). The CDR3 consists of 14 residues. The germline V gene encodes CDR1 MGHRA and CDR2 YSYEKL. V was clipped by 0 bases and J by 3 bases, with 9 bases between them. CDR3 nucleotides: TGCGCCAGCAGCCAAGAGTCGGGGAGCTACGAGCAGTACGTC. This gives the protein CASSQESGSYEQYV.

A single count supports this clonotype. V gene TRBV12-3 or TRBV12-4 combines with J gene TRBJ2-5, with a tentative D call TRBD2 (7 bases). Trimming removed 6 bases from V and 1 base from J, with 18 bases in between. This CDR3 has 16 residues. CDR3 sequence reads: CASRGGGPHSQETQYF. CDR3 DNA: TGTGCCAGCAGGGGGGGGGGCCCGCACTCCCAAGAGACCCAGTACTTC.

The chain carries TRBV6-1 and TRBJ2-4, with 12 bases that match TRBD1. V lost 6 bases, J lost 0 bases, and 9 bases stayed unmatched. The length of the CDR3 is 18 residues. CDR1 is MNHNS, CDR2 SASEGT, per germline. The CDR3 loop is CASSRGTGGVLAKNIQYF. CDR3 DNA: TGTGCCAGCAGCCGCGGGACAGGGGGCGTGTTAGCCAAAAACATTCAGTACTTC.

This clonotype came up many times. The J gene is TRBJ1-3, the V gene TRBV7-8; D remains unclear. CDR3 length: 15 residues. The germline CDR1 and CDR2 sequences are SGHVS and FQNEAQ. V lost 3 bases and J lost 4, with 13 bases in between. CDR3 sequence reads: CASSFWPSNGNTIYF. The CDR3 nucleotides are TGTGCCAGCAGCTTTTGGCCCTCGAACGGAAACACCATATATTTT.

This clonotype was counted a few times. V usage is TRBV29-1 and J usage is TRBJ2-1; 10 bases fit TRBD1. V shed 6 bases, J shed 4 bases, and the junction held 6 bases outside the gene matches. Germline assignment: CDR1 SQVTM and CDR2 ANQGSEA. The CDR3 loop spans 14 amino acids. In DNA form, the CDR3 reads TGCAGCGTCTTCCGGGACAGGGGATACAATGAGCAGTTCTTC. As protein: CSVFRDRGYNEQFF.

J is TRBJ2-5 and V is TRBV5-6; 9 bases line up with TRBD2. CDR3 length: 17 amino acids. V shed 4 bases, J shed 5 bases, and the junction held 15 bases outside the gene matches. Germline V gives CDR1 SGHDT, CDR2 YYEEEE. Written as DNA, the CDR3 is TGTGCCAGCAGCAGCCAGCTAGCGGGGACCCTGGCGGAGACCCAGTACTTC. It codes for CASSSQLAGTLAETQYF. Combining the CDR3 with reference TRBV5-6 and TRBJ2-5 gives the whole variable domain DAGVTQSPTHLIKTRGQQVTLRCSPKSGHDTVSWYQQALGQGPQFIFQYYEEEERQRGNFPDRFSGHQFPNYSSELNVNALLLGDSALYLCASSSQLAGTLAETQYFGPGTRLLVL.

The sample holds a few counts of this clonotype. The V gene is TRBV4-1, the J gene TRBJ1-1; 8 bases fit TRBD1. V lost 3 bases to trimming and J lost 4 bases; unmatched junction nucleotides: 7. Germline V CDR1 and CDR2: MGHRA, YSYEKL. The CDR3 covers 15 residues. CDR3 sequence reads: CASSHMGQEITEAFF. DNA for the CDR3: TGCGCCAGCAGCCATATGGGACAGGAAATCACTGAAGCTTTCTTT.

This sequence joins TRBV4-1 and TRBJ2-5; D is uncertain. This CDR3 spans 14 amino acids. Germline CDR1 is MGHRA and CDR2 is YSYEKL. Trimming left V 1 base short and J 1 base short, with 7 bases between. The CDR3 sequence is CASSQGQLQETQYF. As DNA, the CDR3 is TGCGCCAGCAGCCAAGGCCAGCTCCAAGAGACCCAGTACTTC.

This clonotype came up a few times. The chain joins TRBV2 to TRBJ1-1, with D perhaps matching TRBD1 (5 bases). CDR1 is SNHLY and CDR2 is FYNNEI in the germline V gene. This CDR3 is built from 13 residues. Between the trimmed V and J ends, which lost 5 bases and 6 bases, there was a span of 13 bases. The CDR3 is CASSRGANPEAFF. The CDR3 DNA reads as TGTGCCAGCAGTAGAGGGGCGAATCCTGAAGCTTTCTTT.

This clonotype was counted between two and nine times. This rearrangement joins TRBV3-1 to TRBJ2-7; D assignment may be TRBD1 or TRBD2 (5 bases each). Trimming took off 4 bases at V and 2 bases at J, with 15 bases between the two ends. The germline V gene has CDR1 LGHDT and CDR2 YNNKEL (reference sequence). This CDR3 is 15 amino acids long. CDR3: CASSPGNRDAYEQYF. CDR3 sequence (DNA): TGTGCCAGCAGCCCGGGAAATAGGGACGCCTACGAGCAGTACTTC.

This clonotype turned up a few times. The chain combines TRBV7-9 with TRBJ2-5; 8 bases agree with TRBD2. The trim removed 2 bases at V and 2 bases at J, leaving 4 bases unmatched. From germline, CDR1 is SEHNR and CDR2 FQNEAQ (reference sequence). The CDR3 covers 15 residues. DNA for the CDR3: TGTGCCAGCAGCTTAATCCAGCGGGGGCAAGAGACCCAGTACTTC. As protein: CASSLIQRGQETQYF.

This clonotype showed up just a few times. This rearrangement joins TRBV5-1 to TRBJ1-6, with D unresolved. Germline V gene data show CDR1 as SGHRS and CDR2 as YFSETQ. V was pared by 5 bases and J by 9 bases, with 18 bases between. This CDR3 is 15 amino acids long. In nucleotides, the CDR3 is TGCGCCAGCAGAACCGACGGCGTGGGGATTTCACCCCTCCACTTT. It specifies CASRTDGVGISPLHF.

The chain joins TRBV20-1 to TRBJ2-5, with 10 bases fitting TRBD2. This CDR3 spans 16 amino acids. V gave up 3 bases and J gave up 1 base; unmatched junction bases: 8. Germline loops: CDR1 DFQATT, CDR2 SNEGSKA (reference sequence). CDR3 DNA: TGCAGTGCTAGGGGCGCGGCTAGCGGGGGCCAAGAGACCCAGTACTTC. Translated: CSARGAASGGQETQYF.

The chain couples TRBV5-1 to TRBJ2-3; TRBD2 matches 10 bases. This CDR3 has 15 residues. In germline, CDR1 is SGHRS, CDR2 YFSETQ. V shed 3 bases, J shed 1 base, and the junction held 2 bases outside the gene matches. The CDR3: CASSYTSGGTDTQYF. The CDR3 nucleotides are TGCGCCAGCAGCTACACTAGCGGGGGCACAGATACGCAGTATTTT.